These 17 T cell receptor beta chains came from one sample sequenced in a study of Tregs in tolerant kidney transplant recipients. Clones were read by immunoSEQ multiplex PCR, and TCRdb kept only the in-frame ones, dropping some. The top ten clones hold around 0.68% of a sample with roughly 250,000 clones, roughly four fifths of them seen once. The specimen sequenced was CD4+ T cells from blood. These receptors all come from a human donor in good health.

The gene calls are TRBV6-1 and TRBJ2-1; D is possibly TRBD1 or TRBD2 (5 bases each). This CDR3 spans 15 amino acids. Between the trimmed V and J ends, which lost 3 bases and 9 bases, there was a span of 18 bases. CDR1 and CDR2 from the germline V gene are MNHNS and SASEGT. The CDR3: CASSDARLWGSEQFF. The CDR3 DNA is TGTGCCAGCAGTGATGCAAGACTGTGGGGGAGTGAGCAGTTCTTC.

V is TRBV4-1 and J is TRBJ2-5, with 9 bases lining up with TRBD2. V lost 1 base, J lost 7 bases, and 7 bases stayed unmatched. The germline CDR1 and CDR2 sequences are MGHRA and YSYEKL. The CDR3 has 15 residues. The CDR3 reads CASSQVAGEGGTQYF. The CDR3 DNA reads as TGCGCCAGCAGCCAAGTAGCGGGGGAGGGTGGGACCCAGTACTTC.

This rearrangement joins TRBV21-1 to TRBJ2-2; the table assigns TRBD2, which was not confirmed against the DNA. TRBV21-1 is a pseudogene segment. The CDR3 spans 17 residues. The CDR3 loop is CASSFRTSGRTAGELFF. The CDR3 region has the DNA TGTGCCAGCAGCTTCCGGACTAGCGGGAGAACGGCCGGGGAGCTGTTTTTT.

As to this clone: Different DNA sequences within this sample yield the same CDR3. The CDR3 DNA sequence: TGCGCCAGCAGCTTGGTAGGGGCCGGGACTGAAGCTTTCTTT. Its translation is CASSLVGAGTEAFF. The chain employs TRBV5-1 and TRBJ1-1; possible D gene TRBD1, 5 bases. Per the germline V gene, CDR1 is SGHRS and CDR2 is YFSETQ. V lost 0 bases and J lost 5, with 11 bases in between. This CDR3 comprises 14 residues.

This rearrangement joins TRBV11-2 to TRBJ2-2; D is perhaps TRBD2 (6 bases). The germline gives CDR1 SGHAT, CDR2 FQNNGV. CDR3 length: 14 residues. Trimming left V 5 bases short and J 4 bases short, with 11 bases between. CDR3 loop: CASSPLGGTGELFF. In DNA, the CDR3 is TGTGCCAGCAGCCCCCTGGGGGGCACCGGGGAGCTGTTTTTT.

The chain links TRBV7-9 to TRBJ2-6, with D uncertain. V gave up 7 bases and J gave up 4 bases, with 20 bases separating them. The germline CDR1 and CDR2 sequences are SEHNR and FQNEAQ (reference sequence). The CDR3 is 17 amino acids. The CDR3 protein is CASTAARTSGGANVLTF. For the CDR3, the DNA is TGTGCCAGCACCGCTGCGCGTACCTCTGGGGGGGCCAACGTCCTGACTTTC. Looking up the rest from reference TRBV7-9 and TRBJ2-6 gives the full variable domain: DTGVSQNPRHKITKRGQNVTFRCDPISEHNRLYWYRQTLGQGPEFLTYFQNEAQLEKSRLLSDRFSAERPKGSFSTLEIQRTEQGDSAMYLCASTAARTSGGANVLTFGAGSRLTVL.

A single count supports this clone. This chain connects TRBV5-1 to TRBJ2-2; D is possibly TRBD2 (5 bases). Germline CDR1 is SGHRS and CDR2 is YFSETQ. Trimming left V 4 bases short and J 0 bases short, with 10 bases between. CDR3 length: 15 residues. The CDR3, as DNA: TGCGCCAGCAGCCAGGACGGGGCGAACACCGGGGAGCTGTTTTTT. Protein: CASSQDGANTGELFF.

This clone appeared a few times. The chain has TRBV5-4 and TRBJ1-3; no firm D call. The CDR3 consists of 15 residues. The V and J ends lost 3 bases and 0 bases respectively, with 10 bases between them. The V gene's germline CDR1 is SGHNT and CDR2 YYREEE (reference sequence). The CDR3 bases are TGTGCCAGCAGCTCGAGATCCAGCTCTGGAAACACCATATATTTT. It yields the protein CASSSRSSSGNTIYF.

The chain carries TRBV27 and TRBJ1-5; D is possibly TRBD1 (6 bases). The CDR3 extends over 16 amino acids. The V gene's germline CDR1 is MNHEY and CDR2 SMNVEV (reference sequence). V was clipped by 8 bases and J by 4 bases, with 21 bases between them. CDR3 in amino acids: CASATPLEGGNQPQHF. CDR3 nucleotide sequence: TGTGCCAGCGCAACCCCCCTCGAGGGGGGTAATCAGCCCCAGCATTTT.

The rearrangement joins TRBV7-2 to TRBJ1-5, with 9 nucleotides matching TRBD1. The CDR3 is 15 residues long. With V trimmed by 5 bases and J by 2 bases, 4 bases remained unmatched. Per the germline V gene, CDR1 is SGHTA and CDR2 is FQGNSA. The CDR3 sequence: CASSRRTGGNQPQHF. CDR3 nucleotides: TGTGCCAGCAGCCGGCGGACAGGGGGCAATCAGCCCCAGCATTTT.

The CDR3, as DNA: TGTGCCAGCAGTGATTGGGGACAGGGGAAGGAGTCCCAGCATTTT. Translated: CASSDWGQGKESQHF. V is TRBV6-1 and J is TRBJ1-5; 10 bases agree with TRBD1. CDR1 MNHNS and CDR2 SASEGT come from the germline V gene. CDR3 length: 15 residues. V trimming: 3 bases; J trimming: 11 bases; junction bases outside the gene matches: 10.

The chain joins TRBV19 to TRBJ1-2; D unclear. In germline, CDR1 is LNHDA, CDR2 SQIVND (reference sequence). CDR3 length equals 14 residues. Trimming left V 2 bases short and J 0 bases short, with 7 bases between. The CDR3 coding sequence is TGTGCCAGTAGTATACAGGTTACTAACTATGGCTACACCTTC. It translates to CASSIQVTNYGYTF.

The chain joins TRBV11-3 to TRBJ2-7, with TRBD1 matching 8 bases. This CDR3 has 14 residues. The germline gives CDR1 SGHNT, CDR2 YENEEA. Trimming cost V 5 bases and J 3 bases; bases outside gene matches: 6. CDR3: CASSPGQGNYEQYF. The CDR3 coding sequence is TGTGCCAGCAGCCCCGGACAGGGTAACTACGAGCAGTACTTC.

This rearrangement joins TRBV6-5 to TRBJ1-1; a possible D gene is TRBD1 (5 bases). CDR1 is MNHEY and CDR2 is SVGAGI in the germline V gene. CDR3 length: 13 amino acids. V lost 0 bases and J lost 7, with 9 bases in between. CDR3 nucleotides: TGTGCCAGCAGTTACTCGGCAGGGAATGAAGCTTTCTTT. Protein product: CASSYSAGNEAFF.

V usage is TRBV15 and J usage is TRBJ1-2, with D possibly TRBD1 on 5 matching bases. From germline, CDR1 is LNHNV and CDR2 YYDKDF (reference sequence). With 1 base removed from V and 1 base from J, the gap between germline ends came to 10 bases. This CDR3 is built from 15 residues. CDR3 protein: CATSRGTGRNYGYTF. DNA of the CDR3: TGTGCCACCAGCAGAGGTACAGGACGTAACTATGGCTACACCTTC.

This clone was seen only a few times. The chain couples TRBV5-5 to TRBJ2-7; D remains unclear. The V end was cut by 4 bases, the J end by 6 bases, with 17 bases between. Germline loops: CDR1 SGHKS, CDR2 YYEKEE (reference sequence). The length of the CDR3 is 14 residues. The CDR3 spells CASSPAVSQLEQYF. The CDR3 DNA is TGTGCCAGCAGCCCGGCAGTAAGTCAGCTCGAGCAGTACTTC.

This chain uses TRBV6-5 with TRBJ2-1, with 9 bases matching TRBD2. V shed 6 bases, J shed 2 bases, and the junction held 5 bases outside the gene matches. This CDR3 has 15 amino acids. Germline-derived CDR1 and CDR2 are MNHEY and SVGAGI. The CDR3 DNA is TGTGCCAGCAGGATGACTAGCGGACCCTACAATGAGCAGTTCTTC. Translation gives CASRMTSGPYNEQFF.